This T cell receptor beta chain was identified in a study of blood T cell repertoires in COVID-19. Generated by immunoSEQ multiplex PCR, the TCRdb table keeps only in-frame clones and is missing some. The repertoire holds fewer than 120,000 clones, more than 75% seen once, with approximately 3.3% in the top ten. CDR3 length equals 16 residues. The V end lost 6 bases, the J end lost 4 bases, and 18 bases lay between the germline ends. CDR1 MDHEN and CDR2 SYDVKM come from the germline V gene. Sequencing input: peripheral blood. The clonotype comes from a woman aged 45-59 years with acute or convalescent COVID-19. The rearrangement uses TRBV28 and TRBJ1-4, with D possibly matching TRBD1 (5 bases). The CDR3 spells CASSPPRQRLNEKLFF. The CDR3 DNA sequence: TGTGCCAGCAGCCCCCCTCGACAGAGGCTTAATGAAAAACTGTTTTTT.